This TCR beta chain is drawn from a study of CD4 T cells in relation to SARS-CoV-2 and coronaviruses. Study-level findings and limits: Pre-pandemic and post-infection samples never came from the same donor. Compared with monoreactive clones, crossreactive clones showed significantly weaker SARS-CoV-2 expansion.

Worth noting for this clone: As yet, its antigen is unknown.

Sequenced by immunoSEQ multiplex PCR; TCRdb stores in-frame clones only, minus some. The table has about 70,000 clones, more than 75% seen once. Before the COVID-19 pandemic, during about 2011-2019, CD4+ T cells were taken from unexposed donors. Cryopreserved PBMCs were CD4-enriched, then split into naive and memory cells. The length of the CDR3 is 21 residues. Trimming took off 4 bases at V and 0 bases at J, with 28 bases between the two ends. CDR1 and CDR2 (germline): SGHTA, FQGTGA. This chain connects TRBV7-3 to TRBJ1-5; possibly TRBD1 for D (6 bases). The sequence derives from a human donor in good health. The sequenced sample was memory CD4+ T cells from PBMCs. The CDR3 sequence is CASSSPGTQPKPLCSNQPQHF. In DNA, the CDR3 is TGTGCCAGCAGCTCCCCCGGGACACAACCCAAGCCACTGTGTAGCAATCAGCCCCAGCATTTT.